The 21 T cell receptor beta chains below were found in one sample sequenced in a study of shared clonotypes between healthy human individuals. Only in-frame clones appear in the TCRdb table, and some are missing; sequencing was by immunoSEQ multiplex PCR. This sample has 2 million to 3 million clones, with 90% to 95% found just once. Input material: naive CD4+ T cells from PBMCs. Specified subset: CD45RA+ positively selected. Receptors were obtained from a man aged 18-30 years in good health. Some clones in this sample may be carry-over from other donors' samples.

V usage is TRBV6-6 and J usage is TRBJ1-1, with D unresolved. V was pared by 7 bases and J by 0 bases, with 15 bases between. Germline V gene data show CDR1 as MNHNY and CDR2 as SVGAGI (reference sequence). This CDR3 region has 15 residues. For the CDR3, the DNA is TGTGCCAGCATAAGAGGGAGGGCTATGAACACTGAAGCTTTCTTT. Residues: CASIRGRAMNTEAFF.

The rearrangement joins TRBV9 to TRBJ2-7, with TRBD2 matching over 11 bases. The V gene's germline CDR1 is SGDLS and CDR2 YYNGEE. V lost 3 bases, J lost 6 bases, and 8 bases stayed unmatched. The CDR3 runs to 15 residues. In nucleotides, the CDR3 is TGTGCCAGCAGCGGTAGCGGGAGGGCCTCCGGCGAGCAGTACTTC. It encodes CASSGSGRASGEQYF.

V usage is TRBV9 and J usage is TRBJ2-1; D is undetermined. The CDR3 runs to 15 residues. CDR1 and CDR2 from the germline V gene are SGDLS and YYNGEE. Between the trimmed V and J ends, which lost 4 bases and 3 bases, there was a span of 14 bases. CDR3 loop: CASSPGNFFYNEQFF. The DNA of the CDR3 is TGTGCCAGCAGCCCTGGGAACTTTTTCTACAATGAGCAGTTCTTC.

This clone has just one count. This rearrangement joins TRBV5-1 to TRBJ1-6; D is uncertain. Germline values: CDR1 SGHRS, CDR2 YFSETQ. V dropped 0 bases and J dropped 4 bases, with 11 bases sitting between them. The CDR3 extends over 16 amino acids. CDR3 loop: CASSLAGPVYNSPLHF. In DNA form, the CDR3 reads TGCGCCAGCAGCTTGGCCGGGCCCGTATATAATTCACCCCTCCACTTT.

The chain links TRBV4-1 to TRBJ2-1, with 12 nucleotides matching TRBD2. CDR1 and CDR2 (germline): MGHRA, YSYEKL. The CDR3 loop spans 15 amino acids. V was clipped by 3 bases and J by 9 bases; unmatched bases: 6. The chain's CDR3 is CASSHGLAGNGEQFF. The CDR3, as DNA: TGCGCCAGCAGCCACGGACTAGCGGGGAATGGTGAGCAGTTCTTC.

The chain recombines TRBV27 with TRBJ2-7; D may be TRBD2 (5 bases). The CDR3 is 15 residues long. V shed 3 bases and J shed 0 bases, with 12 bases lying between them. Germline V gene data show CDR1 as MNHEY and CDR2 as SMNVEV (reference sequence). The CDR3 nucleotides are TGTGCCAGCAGTTTCGGTCCGGGAATCTCCTACGAGCAGTACTTC. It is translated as CASSFGPGISYEQYF.

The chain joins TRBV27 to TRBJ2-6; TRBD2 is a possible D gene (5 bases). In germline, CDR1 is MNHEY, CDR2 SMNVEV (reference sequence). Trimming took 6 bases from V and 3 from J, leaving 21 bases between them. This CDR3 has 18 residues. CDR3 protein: CASSPAPTLASGANVLTF. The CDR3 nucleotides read TGTGCCAGCAGCCCCGCCCCCACTCTAGCTAGTGGGGCCAACGTCCTGACTTTC. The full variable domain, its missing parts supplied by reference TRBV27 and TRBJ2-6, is EAQVTQNPRYLITVTGKKLTVTCSQNMNHEYMSWYRQDPGLGLRQIYYSMNVEVTDKGDVPEGYKVSRKEKRNFPLILESPSPNQTSLYFCASSPAPTLASGANVLTFGAGSRLTVL.

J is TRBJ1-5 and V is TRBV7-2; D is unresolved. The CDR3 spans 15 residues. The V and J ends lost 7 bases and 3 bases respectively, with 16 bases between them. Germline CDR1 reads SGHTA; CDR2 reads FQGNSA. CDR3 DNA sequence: TGTGCCAGCACCCTAGACCCGGGTCCCAATCAGCCCCAGCATTTT. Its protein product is CASTLDPGPNQPQHF.

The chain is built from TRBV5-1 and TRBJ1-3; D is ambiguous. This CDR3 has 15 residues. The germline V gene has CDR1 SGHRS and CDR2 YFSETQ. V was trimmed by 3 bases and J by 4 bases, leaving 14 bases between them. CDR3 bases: TGCGCCAGCAGCTGGGATCCGGGGAGGGGAAACACCATATATTTT. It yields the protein CASSWDPGRGNTIYF.

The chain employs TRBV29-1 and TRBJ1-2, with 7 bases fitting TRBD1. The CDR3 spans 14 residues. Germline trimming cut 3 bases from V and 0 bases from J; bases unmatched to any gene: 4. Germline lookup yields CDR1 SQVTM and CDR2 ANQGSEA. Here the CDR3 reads CSVDGDRTNYGYTF. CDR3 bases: TGCAGCGTTGACGGGGACAGAACTAACTATGGCTACACCTTC.

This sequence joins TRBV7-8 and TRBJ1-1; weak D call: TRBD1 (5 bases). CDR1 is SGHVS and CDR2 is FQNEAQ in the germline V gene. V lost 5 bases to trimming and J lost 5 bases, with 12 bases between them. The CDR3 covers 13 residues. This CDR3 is CASSPRQLTEAFF. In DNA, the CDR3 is TGTGCCAGCAGCCCGCGACAGTTAACTGAAGCTTTCTTT.

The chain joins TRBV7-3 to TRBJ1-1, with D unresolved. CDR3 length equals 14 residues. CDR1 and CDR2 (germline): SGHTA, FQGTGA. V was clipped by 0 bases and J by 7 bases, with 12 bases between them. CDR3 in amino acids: CASSLTVERGEAFF. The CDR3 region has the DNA TGTGCCAGCAGCTTAACGGTGGAACGGGGTGAAGCTTTCTTT.

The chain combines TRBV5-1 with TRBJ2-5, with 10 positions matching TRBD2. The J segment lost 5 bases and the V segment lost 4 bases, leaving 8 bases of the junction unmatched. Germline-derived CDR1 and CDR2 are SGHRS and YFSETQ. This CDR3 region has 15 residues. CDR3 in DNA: TGCGCCAGCAGCCACGGACTAGCGGATGGGGAGACCCAGTACTTC. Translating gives CASSHGLADGETQYF. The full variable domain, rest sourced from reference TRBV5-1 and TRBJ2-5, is KAGVTQTPRYLIKTRGQQVTLSCSPISGHRSVSWYQQTPGQGLQFLFEYFSETQRNKGNFPGRFSGRQFSNSRSEMNVSTLELGDSALYLCASSHGLADGETQYFGPGTRLLVL.

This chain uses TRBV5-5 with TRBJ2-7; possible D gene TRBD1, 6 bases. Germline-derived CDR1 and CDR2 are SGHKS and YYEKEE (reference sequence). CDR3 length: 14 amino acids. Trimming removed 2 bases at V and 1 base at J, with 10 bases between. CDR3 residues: CASSFLGQSYEQYF. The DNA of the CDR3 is TGTGCCAGCAGCTTTTTGGGACAATCCTACGAGCAGTACTTC.

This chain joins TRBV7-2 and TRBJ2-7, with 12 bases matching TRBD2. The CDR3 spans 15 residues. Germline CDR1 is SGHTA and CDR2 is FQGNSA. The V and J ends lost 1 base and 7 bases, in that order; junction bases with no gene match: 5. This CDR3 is CASSLGLAGAREQYF. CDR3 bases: TGTGCCAGCAGCTTAGGACTAGCGGGAGCAAGGGAGCAGTACTTC.

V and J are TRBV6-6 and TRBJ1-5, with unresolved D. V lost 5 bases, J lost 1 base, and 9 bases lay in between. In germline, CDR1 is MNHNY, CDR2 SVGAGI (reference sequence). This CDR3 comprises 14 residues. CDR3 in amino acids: CASSVRASNQPQHF. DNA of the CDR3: TGTGCCAGCAGTGTACGGGCCAGCAATCAGCCCCAGCATTTT.

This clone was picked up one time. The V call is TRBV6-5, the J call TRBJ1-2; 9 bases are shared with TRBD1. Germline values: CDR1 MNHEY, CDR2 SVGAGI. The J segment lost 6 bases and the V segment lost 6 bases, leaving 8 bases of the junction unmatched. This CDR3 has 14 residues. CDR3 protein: CASSRPRTGDGYTF. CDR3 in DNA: TGTGCCAGCAGCCGACCCAGGACAGGGGATGGCTACACCTTC.

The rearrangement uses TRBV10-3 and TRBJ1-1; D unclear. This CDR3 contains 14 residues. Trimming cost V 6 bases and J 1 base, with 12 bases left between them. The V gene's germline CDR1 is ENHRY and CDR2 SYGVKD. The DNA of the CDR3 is TGTGCCATCAGCCAAGGGCTTACGAACACTGAAGCTTTCTTT. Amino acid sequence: CAISQGLTNTEAFF.

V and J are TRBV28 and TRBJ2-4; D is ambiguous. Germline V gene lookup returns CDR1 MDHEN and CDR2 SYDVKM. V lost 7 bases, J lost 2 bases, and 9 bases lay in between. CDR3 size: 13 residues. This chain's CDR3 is CASIGVTKNIQYF. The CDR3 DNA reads TGTGCCAGCATCGGAGTTACCAAAAACATTCAGTACTTC. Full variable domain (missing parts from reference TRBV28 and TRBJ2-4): DVKVTQSSRYLVKRTGEKVFLECVQDMDHENMFWYRQDPGLGLRLIYFSYDVKMKEKGDIPEGYSVSREKKERFSLILESASTNQTSMYLCASIGVTKNIQYFGAGTRLSVL.

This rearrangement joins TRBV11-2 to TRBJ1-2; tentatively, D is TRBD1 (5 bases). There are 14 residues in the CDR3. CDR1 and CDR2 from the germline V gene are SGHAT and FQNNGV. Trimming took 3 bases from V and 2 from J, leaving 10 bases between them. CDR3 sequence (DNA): TGTGCCAGCAGCTTCATCGCAGGGAACTATGGCTACACCTTC. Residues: CASSFIAGNYGYTF.

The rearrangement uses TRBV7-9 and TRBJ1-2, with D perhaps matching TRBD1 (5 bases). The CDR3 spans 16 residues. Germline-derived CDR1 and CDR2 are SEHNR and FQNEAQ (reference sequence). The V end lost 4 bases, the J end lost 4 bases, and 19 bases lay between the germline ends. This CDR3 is CASSSLREGLGYGYTF. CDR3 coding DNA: TGTGCCAGCAGCTCGCTCCGGGAGGGGTTGGGCTATGGCTACACCTTC.